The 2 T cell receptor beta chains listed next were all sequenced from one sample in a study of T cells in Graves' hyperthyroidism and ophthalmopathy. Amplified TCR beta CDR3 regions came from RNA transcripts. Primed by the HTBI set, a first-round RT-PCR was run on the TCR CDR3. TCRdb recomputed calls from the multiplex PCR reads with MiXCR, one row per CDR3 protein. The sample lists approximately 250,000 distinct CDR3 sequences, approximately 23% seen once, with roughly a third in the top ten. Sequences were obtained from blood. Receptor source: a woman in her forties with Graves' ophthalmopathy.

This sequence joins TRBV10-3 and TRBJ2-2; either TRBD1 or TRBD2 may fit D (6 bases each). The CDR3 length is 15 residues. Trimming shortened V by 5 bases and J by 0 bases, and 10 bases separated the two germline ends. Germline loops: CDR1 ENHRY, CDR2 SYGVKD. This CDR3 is CAISKGEANTGELFF. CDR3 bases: TGTGCCATCAGTAAGGGGGAGGCGAACACCGGGGAGCTGTTTTTT.

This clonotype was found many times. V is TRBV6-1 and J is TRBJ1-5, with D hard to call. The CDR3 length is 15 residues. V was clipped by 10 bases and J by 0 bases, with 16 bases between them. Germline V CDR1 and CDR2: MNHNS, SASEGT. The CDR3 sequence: CATKLMAYSNQPQHF. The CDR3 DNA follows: TGTGCCACCAAATTAATGGCCTATAGCAATCAGCCCCAGCATTTT.